This TCR beta chain was captured in a study of CD8 T cells in ankylosing spondylitis. General study findings and limits: Apparently characteristic of ankylosing spondylitis blood was a TCR beta motif (under ten highly homologous variants). From matched ankylosing spondylitis synovial fluid, disease-linked clones were reportedly recovered at significantly enriched levels.

Quantitative 5'-RACE with molecular barcodes produced the TCR beta libraries. TCRdb itself ran the 5' RACE reads through MiXCR, one entry per CDR3 protein. The table has about 800,000 distinct CDR3 sequences, around 11% seen once. This clonotype showed up many times. Its specificity is not known. The CDR3 spans 13 residues. CDR1 and CDR2 from the germline V gene are SQVTM and ANQGSEA. Trimming at V came to 7 bases and at J to 0 bases, leaving 2 bases not matched to a gene. The TCR originated in a male donor with ankylosing spondylitis. V usage is TRBV29-1 and J usage is TRBJ2-3, with TRBD1 identical over 9 bases. Sequenced: blood, either unsorted or a sorted T cell fraction (not recorded which). The CDR3 DNA reads TGCAGCGGGGACAGGGCTAGCACAGATACGCAGTATTTT. Its translation is CSGDRASTDTQYF.